These 23 T cell receptor beta chains originate from one sample sequenced in a study of T-cell reconstitution after alpha-beta-depleted transplantation in children. This sample's TCRbeta library carried unique molecular identifier barcodes. MiXCR, run by TCRdb on the PCR reads, gives a single entry per CDR3 protein. The repertoire holds about 980,000 distinct CDR3 sequences, roughly 29% seen once, with under 30% in the top ten. Sample: PBMCs, mostly from graft donor cells, taken 360 days after TCRalphabeta/CD19-depleted stem cell transplant. These receptors all come from a boy younger than two who had a stem cell transplant for SCID, so the T cells may come from the graft donor.

V usage is TRBV7-8 and J usage is TRBJ1-1; D is unclear. The V gene's germline CDR1 is SGHVS and CDR2 FQNEAQ. Between the trimmed V and J ends, which lost 2 bases and 0 bases, there was a span of 19 bases. The CDR3 sequence is 18 residues long. For the CDR3, the DNA is TGTGCCAGCAGCTTACGGGCGACGAGGGCGGGGATGAACACTGAAGCTTTCTTT. It translates to CASSLRATRAGMNTEAFF.

This clonotype showed up just a few times. As DNA, the CDR3 is TGTGCCAGCAGTTTAAGCGGACTAGTGGGGGACGAGCAGTACTTC. It specifies CASSLSGLVGDEQYF. The chain is built from TRBV27 and TRBJ2-7; 7 nucleotides align to TRBD2. Germline CDR1 reads MNHEY; CDR2 reads SMNVEV (reference sequence). CDR3 length: 15 amino acids. V lost 2 bases, J lost 5 bases, and 9 bases stayed unmatched.

This clonotype was counted only a few times. This rearrangement joins TRBV12-3 or TRBV12-4 to TRBJ2-3; 9 bases fit TRBD1. The CDR3 is 14 amino acids. The ends lost 3 bases at V and 4 bases at J; junction bases unmatched: 2. CDR3 amino acids: CASSFHRGPDTQYF. DNA for the CDR3: TGTGCCAGCAGTTTTCACAGGGGGCCAGATACGCAGTATTTT.

The chain couples TRBV5-1 to TRBJ2-3; weak D call: TRBD1 (6 bases). The CDR3 length is 16 residues. Germline lookup yields CDR1 SGHRS and CDR2 YFSETQ. The V gene lost 4 bases and the J gene lost 1 base, with 16 bases spanning the gap. The CDR3 protein is CASSIPGDLRTDTQYF. In DNA, the CDR3 is TGCGCCAGCAGCATCCCAGGGGACCTCCGCACAGATACGCAGTATTTT.

This rearrangement joins TRBV7-9 to TRBJ2-5; 7 positions match TRBD1. Germline CDR1 reads SEHNR; CDR2 reads FQNEAQ (reference sequence). V shed 4 bases and J 4 bases; nucleotides not matched to a gene: 6. The CDR3 is made up of 14 amino acids. This CDR3 reads CASSSGTVRETQYF. CDR3 coding DNA: TGTGCCAGCAGCTCCGGGACAGTTCGAGAGACCCAGTACTTC. Variable domain in full (rest from reference TRBV7-9 and TRBJ2-5): DTGVSQNPRHKITKRGQNVTFRCDPISEHNRLYWYRQTLGQGPEFLTYFQNEAQLEKSRLLSDRFSAERPKGSFSTLEIQRTEQGDSAMYLCASSSGTVRETQYFGPGTRLLVL.

The V call is TRBV7-6, the J call TRBJ2-1; D not certain. Germline lookup yields CDR1 SGHVS and CDR2 FNYEAQ. The V gene lost 5 bases and the J gene lost 4 bases, with 9 bases spanning the gap. The CDR3 has 13 amino acids. CDR3 loop: CASSLRIYNEQFF. The CDR3 bases are TGTGCCAGCAGCCTCAGGATTTACAATGAGCAGTTCTTC.

This clonotype showed up just a few times. The CDR3 is CASSDIGTEAFF. The CDR3 DNA follows: TGCGCCAGCAGTGATATAGGGACTGAAGCTTTCTTT. This rearrangement joins TRBV10-1 to TRBJ1-1; D gene ambiguous. The CDR3 length is 12 residues. Germline V gene lookup returns CDR1 WNHNN and CDR2 SYGVQD (reference sequence). The ends were cut back, 3 bases at V and 5 bases at J, with 7 bases in the middle.

This clonotype has more than one count but fewer than ten. This chain links TRBV4-1 with TRBJ2-7; 7 bases fit TRBD2. The CDR3 runs to 16 residues. With V trimmed by 2 bases and J by 2 bases, 9 bases remained unmatched. Germline V gene data show CDR1 as MGHRA and CDR2 as YSYEKL. CDR3 bases: TGCGCCAGCAGCCAACCAACCGGGACTACCCCCTACGAGCAGTACTTC. Translating it yields CASSQPTGTTPYEQYF.

Worth noting for this clonotype: The conserved final phenylalanine or tryptophan is absent from the CDR3, which likely points to a read error. V and J are TRBV11-2 and TRBJ1-2; possible D gene TRBD1, 6 bases. The CDR3 has 15 residues. V was trimmed by 5 bases and J by 0 bases, leaving 13 bases between them. Germline lookup yields CDR1 SGHAT and CDR2 FQNNGV. The CDR3 loop is CASSIPPGANYGYTY. The DNA of the CDR3 is TGTGCCAGCAGCATCCCCCCAGGGGCTAACTATGGCTACACCTAC.

This clonotype was seen a handful of times. This chain uses TRBV7-2 with TRBJ1-1, with D uncertain. V lost 2 bases and J 4 bases, leaving 23 bases between the germline ends. This CDR3 spans 18 amino acids. In germline, CDR1 is SGHTA, CDR2 FQGNSA. As DNA, the CDR3 is TGTGCCAGCAGCTTATCGGCCATCGGAGAGTTTGGTGGCACTGAAGCTTTCTTT. Its translation: CASSLSAIGEFGGTEAFF.

This rearrangement joins TRBV27 to TRBJ2-7; 9 bases align to TRBD1. Germline trimming cut 5 bases from V and 3 bases from J; bases unmatched to any gene: 5. From germline, CDR1 is MNHEY and CDR2 SMNVEV (reference sequence). The CDR3 is 14 residues long. CDR3 nucleotide sequence: TGTGCCAGCAGTCGACAGGGGGGGGACTACGAGCAGTACTTC. It specifies CASSRQGGDYEQYF.

The gene calls are TRBV19 and TRBJ1-5; weak D call: TRBD1 (5 bases). The CDR3 contains 18 residues. Trimming cost V 0 bases and J 2 bases, with 17 bases left between them. Germline CDR1 reads LNHDA; CDR2 reads SQIVND (reference sequence). The CDR3 region has the DNA TGTGCCAGTAGTATAGAATGGGACCTATTACGGGGCAATCAGCCCCAGCATTTT. It specifies CASSIEWDLLRGNQPQHF.

V and J are TRBV2 and TRBJ1-1; no clear D gene. V was trimmed by 3 bases and J by 2 bases, leaving 16 bases between them. Per germline, CDR1 SNHLY and CDR2 FYNNEI. This CDR3 has 16 residues. The CDR3 protein is CASSESDVIENTEAFF. As DNA, the CDR3 is TGTGCCAGCAGTGAGTCAGATGTAATCGAAAACACTGAAGCTTTCTTT.

CDR3 loop: CASSLITRLDTQYF. The CDR3 coding sequence is TGTGCCAGCAGCCTGATTACCCGCCTAGATACGCAGTATTTT. The chain has TRBV5-5 and TRBJ2-3; D unresolved. V lost 4 bases and J 5 bases, leaving 14 bases between the germline ends. CDR1 is SGHKS, CDR2 YYEKEE, per germline (reference sequence). This CDR3 has 14 amino acids.

The chain recombines TRBV5-6 with TRBJ1-2; D gene unclear. From germline, CDR1 is SGHDT and CDR2 YYEEEE. V was pared by 1 base and J by 0 bases, with 10 bases between. The CDR3 is 15 residues long. The CDR3 DNA follows: TGTGCCAGCAGCTTGTCGCCCAGGACTAACTATGGCTACACCTTC. As protein: CASSLSPRTNYGYTF.

The rearrangement joins TRBV27 to TRBJ2-1, with unresolved D. The CDR3 is 13 amino acids. The germline V gene has CDR1 MNHEY and CDR2 SMNVEV (reference sequence). V was clipped by 8 bases and J by 4 bases, with 12 bases between them. CDR3: CASRPAGYNEQFF. The CDR3 DNA follows: TGTGCCAGCCGCCCGGCAGGATACAATGAGCAGTTCTTC.

Of note for this clonotype: With a much larger clone just one base away, this may be a read error. The rearrangement links TRBV12-3 or TRBV12-4 to TRBJ2-2; a weak D match, TRBD1 (5 bases). The CDR3 is made up of 14 amino acids. V lost 3 bases and J lost 3, with 8 bases in between. The CDR3, as DNA: TGTGCCAGCAGTTTCCAGGGTTACACCGGGGAGCTGTTTTTT. Protein: CASSFQGYTGELFF.

This clonotype was counted only a few times. The CDR3 spells CASSLLGGPEAFF. Written as DNA, the CDR3 is TGTGCCAGCAGCTTACTAGGGGGCCCTGAAGCTTTCTTT. The chain is built from TRBV7-2 and TRBJ1-1; TRBD1 agrees at 7 bases. V lost 2 bases to trimming and J lost 6 bases; unmatched junction nucleotides: 3. The CDR3 contains 13 residues. Germline V CDR1 and CDR2: SGHTA, FQGNSA.

This clonotype was seen a few times. The chain couples TRBV9 to TRBJ1-1; the match to TRBD1 covers 7 bases. CDR3 size: 15 residues. Germline assignment: CDR1 SGDLS and CDR2 YYNGEE. The V gene end was trimmed by 3 bases and the J gene end by 0 bases; junction bases not matched to a gene: 5. CDR3 DNA sequence: TGTGCCAGCAGCGCCCCCGGGACAGTGAACACTGAAGCTTTCTTT. Translated, it gives CASSAPGTVNTEAFF.

V gene TRBV11-1 combines with J gene TRBJ2-1, with D tentatively TRBD1 (5 bases). This CDR3 has 19 residues. V was pared by 2 bases and J by 0 bases, with 20 bases between. Germline CDR1 reads SGHAT; CDR2 reads FQDESV (reference sequence). The CDR3 protein is CASSLIFWDAGNSYNEQFF. CDR3 nucleotides: TGTGCCAGCAGCTTAATTTTTTGGGATGCAGGGAACTCCTACAATGAGCAGTTCTTC.

The V gene is TRBV20-1, the J gene TRBJ1-2; D possibly corresponds to TRBD1 (5 bases). The CDR3 is 11 residues long. Per germline, CDR1 DFQATT and CDR2 SNEGSKA (reference sequence). Trimming stripped 6 bases from V and 5 bases from J, with 10 bases between. CDR3 in amino acids: CSAYAGYGYTF. The CDR3 coding sequence is TGCAGTGCCTACGCAGGGTATGGCTACACCTTC.

This chain uses TRBV12-3 or TRBV12-4 with TRBJ2-5, with TRBD2 matching 15 bases. CDR3 length equals 16 residues. V gave up 4 bases and J gave up 1 base; unmatched junction bases: 1. CDR3 sequence: CASSWGLAGGQETQYF. The CDR3 region has the DNA TGTGCCAGCAGTTGGGGACTAGCGGGGGGCCAAGAGACCCAGTACTTC.

This clonotype was seen more than once but under ten times. This chain links TRBV6-5 with TRBJ2-7, with a weak D call TRBD2 (5 bases). This CDR3 comprises 15 residues. The ends were cut back, 2 bases at V and 9 bases at J, with 20 bases in the middle. Germline CDR1 is MNHEY and CDR2 is SVGAGI. CDR3 loop: CASSYDLGGRGWQYF. CDR3 in DNA: TGTGCCAGCAGTTACGATCTAGGAGGTCGGGGTTGGCAGTACTTC.